Each of the 3 T cell receptor beta chains below was sequenced from the same sample in a study of blood T cells in healthy people across ages. PCR was performed a second time for about 7 to 12 cycles using a sample-barcoded 5' primer and a J-beta primer mix. TCRdb called the 5' RACE reads again in MiXCR, with one record for every CDR3 protein. The sample has over 500,000 distinct CDR3 sequences, 52% seen once; the top ten hold approximately 15%. Sequencing was performed on blood. These receptors all stem from a woman older than 75 in good health.

This clonotype has ten or more counts. The rearrangement uses TRBV4-1 and TRBJ2-7; weak D call: TRBD2 (6 bases). The germline CDR1 and CDR2 sequences are MGHRA and YSYEKL. Trimming took off 0 bases at V and 6 bases at J, with 9 bases between the two ends. The length of the CDR3 is 13 residues. CDR3 amino acids: CASSQEGAGEQYF. The CDR3 DNA reads TGCGCCAGCAGCCAAGAAGGAGCGGGCGAGCAGTACTTC.

This clonotype was counted at least ten times. V is TRBV5-5 and J is TRBJ1-5; D call uncertain. Germline V gene sequence: CDR1 SGHKS, CDR2 YYEKEE (reference sequence). The CDR3 loop spans 14 amino acids. V was trimmed by 2 bases and J by 0 bases, leaving 6 bases between them. CDR3 amino acids: CASSLLNSNQPQHF. In DNA, the CDR3 is TGTGCCAGCAGCTTACTCAATAGCAATCAGCCCCAGCATTTT.

The chain couples TRBV25-1 to TRBJ1-1, with a possible D match to TRBD1 (5 bases). The V end lost 6 bases, the J end lost 2 bases, and 10 bases lay between the germline ends. This CDR3 has 13 residues. The germline CDR1 and CDR2 sequences are MGHDK and SYGVNS. The CDR3 nucleotides read TGTGCCAGCAGACGGGACGGAAACACTGAAGCTTTCTTT. Translating it yields CASRRDGNTEAFF.